This T cell receptor (beta chain) is from a study of blood T cells in healthy people across ages (dated by TCRdb to 2014 to 2015). Regarding the research as a whole: Template switching captured roughly one uniquely barcoded TCR beta cDNA molecule per two T cells in model experiments. Using deep sequencing normalized with unique cDNA molecular identifiers, the study measured how TCR beta repertoire diversity changes with age. Four age groups were formed from the donors: young (average 16 years), middle-aged (approximately 40), aged (around 68) and long-lived (approximately 78). To avoid experimental bias, donors of different ages were distributed randomly across sequencing lanes. Using the same blood draw, the study looked at two additional independent replicas of 1 million unique cDNA reads for two donors, one aged 18 to 29 and the other aged 80 or older.

This clonotype has more than one count but fewer than ten. The clone's antigen remains unknown. There are no base qualities to consult, and no much larger clone falls within one base. The CDR3, from cysteine to phenylalanine, totals 15 residues. The retained sequence is limited to the CDR3, 45 bases, with the frame set at the first base. Ends trimmed: V by 5 bases, J by 3 bases; bases unmatched to a gene: 7. From a lookup of the germline V gene, CDR1 and CDR2 are SGHVS and FNYEAQ. Results and caveats for the whole study, not just this receptor: There was a strong correlation between observed TCR beta diversity and the percentage of naive T cells measured by flow cytometry. Compared with the aged group, the long-lived group had more naive CD4+ T cells, fewer expanded clones and increased TCR diversity, a pattern suggesting age selection. As age increased, observed TCR beta diversity per million T cells dropped in a roughly linear way, and a significant reduction was already evident by age around 41. Donor CMV infection status was unknown, potentially confounding age-related changes in expanded clonotypes. Estimates of total diversity based on one million sequenced T cells were considered lower bounds and underestimates. Because profiling used bulk unsorted PBMCs, naive and antigen-experienced compartments could not be compared conclusively.

Library creation used 5' RACE. The instrument given in TCRdb is Illumina HiSeq 2500. The second PCR ran for about 6 to 11 cycles and used a J-beta primer mix along with a sample-barcoded 5' primer. Each TCR beta cDNA molecule received a unique molecular identifier from a template-switch 5' adaptor carrying 12 random nucleotides. Each sample yielded at least 2.5 million CDR3-containing paired-end reads. All of the RNA was converted into first-strand cDNA using the Mint cDNA synthesis kit, with a TRBC-specific oligonucleotide serving as the primer. After uracil-DNA glycosylase treatment, a first 18-cycle PCR used universal primers M1SS and BC2_uni_R on all cDNA. The original methods were these. For normalization, 1 million high-quality reads were randomly selected from each sample, with every read carrying a distinct molecular identifier. Reads with shared molecular identifiers were discarded instead of being binned into consensus sequences. CDR3 identification, clonotype clustering and error correction used MiTCR with a Q25 quality threshold and the strictest error-elimination algorithm. Lower-bound total TCR beta diversity was estimated with a nonparametric unseen species model using Euler transformation. The public reads were reprocessed in TCRdb via fastp at Q25 and MiXCR, keeping in-frame beta chains. Entries are consolidated by CDR3 protein sequence, retaining the most common genes and DNA. The V and J calls and clone size come from TCRdb's table, not from the authors' own analysis. The sample yields under 2 million distinct CDR3 sequences; about 31% were counted once. The ten largest clonotypes hold around 10% of the sample.

The donors were roughly 39 Caucasian individuals from Russia, aged about 6 to 100 years, who were systemically healthy. Around 10 milliliters of peripheral blood were collected from each donor into EDTA-treated Vacutainer tubes. Ficoll-Paque density-gradient centrifugation was used to isolate PBMCs, with at least 6 million per sample. Total RNA was extracted from PBMCs with Trizol reagent, with at least 6 micrograms obtained per sample. Naive CD45RAhigh/CD27high T cell percentages were measured by flow cytometry on a PBMC aliquot from every donor. The sample comprised blood. The rearrangement joined TRBV7-6 to TRBJ2-3; 8 bases in between match TRBD2. This TCR was sampled from a woman aged 25 to 39 in good health. The CDR3 sequence is CASSPPAGVTDTQYF. The bases are TGTGCCAGCAGCCCCCCAGCGGGAGTGACAGATACGCAGTATTTT.